This TCR beta chain was observed in a study of Ad26.COV2.S vaccination and SARS-CoV-2 variants. Study details: Donor was in the COV1001 Ad26.COV2.S trial arm. In the study, Ad26.COV2.S was injected intramuscularly once, or twice 56 days apart. Overall study results and limits: Vaccine recipients had higher spike-specific TCR breadth than placebo recipients.

As for treatment: around 19 received Ad26.COV2.S at low or high dose, single or two shots; about five received placebo; per-sample allocation not given. Repertoires come from day 63 after the first vaccine or placebo injection. With respect to this clone: As yet, its antigen is unknown.

The method was immunoSEQ multiplex PCR; TCRdb's version includes in-frame clones alone and lacks a portion of them. In the table there are fewer than 600,000 clones, 80% to 90% of which are singletons. The CDR3 runs to 14 residues. Trimming cost V 8 bases and J 3 bases; bases outside gene matches: 5. CDR1 is MNHNS and CDR2 is SASEGT in the germline V gene. The genes are TRBV6-1 and TRBJ1-5; 9 bases match TRBD1. This clonotype originated in a person aged 18-65 years who received the Ad26.COV2.S COVID-19 vaccine or a placebo. Sequenced here: peripheral blood, sampled in a trial of Ad26.COV2.S vaccine versus placebo. CDR3 in amino acids: CASGQGFYNQPQHF. The CDR3 DNA sequence: TGTGCCAGCGGACAGGGGTTCTACAATCAGCCCCAGCATTTT.